This is a list of T cell receptor beta chains from one sample in a study of blood T cells in healthy people across ages. TCRdb re-derived calls from the 5' RACE reads in MiXCR, one entry per CDR3 protein. The repertoire includes fewer than 750,000 distinct CDR3 sequences, around 48% of them detected once, and about 22% sits in the top ten. Sequenced input: blood. These receptors were obtained from a man at least 80 years old in good health. The CDR3 runs from the conserved cysteine through the conserved F or W. The D gene is left open where the match is weak. For some rows the clone size is stated as once, few or many, or as a class when expanded; others skip it.

J gene: TRBJ1-5; D gene: -; CDR3 length: 12; clone size: -; V gene: TRBV20-1; CDR3 DNA: TGCAGTGCCCCGGTTGGTAATCAGCCCCAGCATTTT; CDR3 protein: CSAPVGNQPQHF
J gene: TRBJ2-2; D gene: -; CDR3 length: 15; clone size: -; V gene: TRBV5-6; CDR3 DNA: TGTGCCAGCAGCTTCGGACAGATTAGCACCGGGGAGCTGTTTTTT; CDR3 protein: CASSFGQISTGELFF
J gene: TRBJ2-2; D gene: TRBD2; CDR3 length: 18; clone size: -; V gene: TRBV4-1; CDR3 DNA: TGCGCCAGCAGCCTTCTCCTACTAGCGGGGACAAACACCGGGGAGCTGTTTTTT; CDR3 protein: CASSLLLLAGTNTGELFF
J gene: TRBJ2-1; D gene: TRBD2; CDR3 length: 15; clone size: few; V gene: TRBV15; CDR3 DNA: TGTGCCACCAGCAGAGATGCGGCAGGGAGGGATGAGCAGTTCTTC; CDR3 protein: CATSRDAAGRDEQFF
J gene: TRBJ2-1; D gene: -; CDR3 length: 15; clone size: medium-sized; V gene: TRBV29-1; CDR3 DNA: TGCAGCGTTGAAGACGGCCGAAGGACCTACAATGAGCAGTTCTTC; CDR3 protein: CSVEDGRRTYNEQFF
J gene: TRBJ2-7; D gene: -; CDR3 length: 14; clone size: -; V gene: TRBV30; CDR3 DNA: TGTGCCTGGAGTGTAGGAGGGAGCTCCTACGAGCAGTACTTC; CDR3 protein: CAWSVGGSSYEQYF
J gene: TRBJ2-7; D gene: TRBD2; CDR3 length: 22; clone size: -; V gene: TRBV29-1; CDR3 DNA: TGCAGCGTTGAGCTTTATAGGGCTGAGGTGGGGTGGCTAGCGGGAGCTACCTACGAGCAGTACTTC; CDR3 protein: CSVELYRAEVGWLAGATYEQYF
J gene: TRBJ2-7; D gene: -; CDR3 length: 11; clone size: -; V gene: TRBV20-1; CDR3 DNA: TGCAGTGCACCTGTACACTACGAGCAGTACTTC; CDR3 protein: CSAPVHYEQYF
J gene: TRBJ2-2; D gene: -; CDR3 length: 15; clone size: -; V gene: TRBV21-1; CDR3 DNA: TGTGCCAGCGGCCGGGACAGGGGGATCACCGGGGAGCTGTTTTTT; CDR3 protein: CASGRDRGITGELFF
J gene: TRBJ2-4; D gene: TRBD1; CDR3 length: 14; clone size: -; V gene: TRBV2; CDR3 DNA: TGTGCCAGCAGCCCCGGGACAGAAAAAAACATTCAGTACTTC; CDR3 protein: CASSPGTEKNIQYF
J gene: TRBJ1-2; D gene: TRBD1; CDR3 length: 14; clone size: few; V gene: TRBV12-5; CDR3 DNA: TGTGCTAGTGGTTCCGGGACAGGGACCTATGGCTACACCTTC; CDR3 protein: CASGSGTGTYGYTF
J gene: TRBJ2-5; D gene: -; CDR3 length: 14; clone size: -; V gene: TRBV5-1; CDR3 DNA: TGCGCCAGCAGCTTGATGGGCGTCTCGGAGACCCAGTACTTC; CDR3 protein: CASSLMGVSETQYF
J gene: TRBJ1-5; D gene: TRBD1; CDR3 length: 15; clone size: once; V gene: TRBV5-6; CDR3 DNA: TGTGCCAGCAGCTGGGGACAGGGGGCTAATCAGCCCCAGCATTTT; CDR3 protein: CASSWGQGANQPQHF
J gene: TRBJ2-5; D gene: -; CDR3 length: 12; clone size: few; V gene: TRBV20-1; CDR3 DNA: TGCAGTGCTATCTTGAGACGGGAGACCCAGTACTTC; CDR3 protein: CSAILRRETQYF
J gene: TRBJ2-3; D gene: -; CDR3 length: 13; clone size: -; V gene: TRBV6-2/TRBV6-3; CDR3 DNA: TGTGCCAGCAGTTCGGGGGTTCCAGATACGCAGTATTTT; CDR3 protein: CASSSGVPDTQYF
J gene: TRBJ2-1; D gene: TRBD1; CDR3 length: 16; clone size: few; V gene: TRBV7-3; CDR3 DNA: TGTGCCAGCAGCTCTTTCGGGACAGGGTCCGCCAATGAGCAGTTCTTC; CDR3 protein: CASSSFGTGSANEQFF
J gene: TRBJ1-1; D gene: -; CDR3 length: 10; clone size: -; V gene: TRBV9; CDR3 DNA: TGTGCCAGCAGCGTTCTCGGAGCTTTCTTT; CDR3 protein: CASSVLGAFF
J gene: TRBJ1-5; D gene: TRBD1; CDR3 length: 15; clone size: few; V gene: TRBV15; CDR3 DNA: TGTGCCTCCAGGACAGGGGGCCAGGGCAATCAGCCCCAGCATTTT; CDR3 protein: CASRTGGQGNQPQHF
J gene: TRBJ1-2; D gene: -; CDR3 length: 18; clone size: -; V gene: TRBV4-3; CDR3 DNA: TGCGCCAGCAGCCAAGAGGTTTCCAGGGGCGTGAGTGACTATGGCTACACCTTC; CDR3 protein: CASSQEVSRGVSDYGYTF
J gene: TRBJ2-7; D gene: TRBD1; CDR3 length: 14; clone size: few; V gene: TRBV27; CDR3 DNA: TGTGCCAGCAGCCCCCCCGGGACAGACTACGAGCAGTACTTC; CDR3 protein: CASSPPGTDYEQYF
J gene: TRBJ2-3; D gene: TRBD2; CDR3 length: 16; clone size: once; V gene: TRBV7-9; CDR3 DNA: TGTGCCAGCAGCCCACGACTAGCGCTAAGCGCAGATACGCAGTATTTT; CDR3 protein: CASSPRLALSADTQYF
J gene: TRBJ1-1; D gene: -; CDR3 length: 15; clone size: -; V gene: TRBV20-1; CDR3 DNA: TGCAGTGCCCCGAGAGGGGAGAGGGTAGACACTGAAGCTTTCTTT; CDR3 protein: CSAPRGERVDTEAFF
J gene: TRBJ1-2; D gene: -; CDR3 length: 16; clone size: once; V gene: TRBV6-2/TRBV6-3; CDR3 DNA: TGTGCCAGCAGTTACTCGACGGACAATAATTACAAGGGCTACACCTTC; CDR3 protein: CASSYSTDNNYKGYTF
J gene: TRBJ2-3; D gene: TRBD2; CDR3 length: 15; clone size: few; V gene: TRBV12-3/TRBV12-4; CDR3 DNA: TGTGCCAGCAGTTGGCCTAGCGGACACACAGATACGCAGTATTTT; CDR3 protein: CASSWPSGHTDTQYF
J gene: TRBJ1-1; D gene: -; CDR3 length: 13; clone size: many; V gene: TRBV27; CDR3 DNA: TGTGCCAGCAGTTTGAGAGAGAACACTGAAGCTTTCTTT; CDR3 protein: CASSLRENTEAFF
J gene: TRBJ2-2; D gene: -; CDR3 length: 16; clone size: many; V gene: TRBV6-6; CDR3 DNA: TGTGCCAGCAGTTTCACAGGCCCCCGGGACACCGGGGAGCTGTTTTTT; CDR3 protein: CASSFTGPRDTGELFF
J gene: TRBJ1-2; D gene: -; CDR3 length: 15; clone size: -; V gene: TRBV25-1; CDR3 DNA: TGTGCCAGCAGTGAGAGAGGGGCAGGGAGGTATGGCTACACCTTC; CDR3 protein: CASSERGAGRYGYTF
J gene: TRBJ2-3; D gene: TRBD2; CDR3 length: 15; clone size: -; V gene: TRBV5-1; CDR3 DNA: TGCGCCAGCAGCTTTAGCGGGGGGGCCGGGGATACGCAGTATTTT; CDR3 protein: CASSFSGGAGDTQYF
J gene: TRBJ2-1; D gene: -; CDR3 length: 14; clone size: -; V gene: TRBV14; CDR3 DNA: TGTGCCAGCAGCCGAAGAGACTTTCACAATGGGCAGTTCTTC; CDR3 protein: CASSRRDFHNGQFF
J gene: TRBJ2-1; D gene: -; CDR3 length: 13; clone size: -; V gene: TRBV4-2; CDR3 DNA: TGTGCCAGCAGCCAGGAATCCAACAATGAGCAGTTCTTC; CDR3 protein: CASSQESNNEQFF
J gene: TRBJ2-1; D gene: TRBD1; CDR3 length: 16; clone size: -; V gene: TRBV6-2/TRBV6-3; CDR3 DNA: TGTGCCAGCGGACCCACGACAGGGGGCTTTAGCAATGAGCAGTTCTTC; CDR3 protein: CASGPTTGGFSNEQFF
J gene: TRBJ2-3; D gene: TRBD2; CDR3 length: 17; clone size: -; V gene: TRBV20-1; CDR3 DNA: TGCAGTGCTAGGGCCCCGGCACTAGCGGGGGCCGGGGATACGCAGTATTTT; CDR3 protein: CSARAPALAGAGDTQYF
J gene: TRBJ1-1; D gene: -; CDR3 length: 14; clone size: -; V gene: TRBV20-1; CDR3 DNA: TGCAGTGCTAGAGGTCCCAGGCTGAACACTGAAGCTTTCTTT; CDR3 protein: CSARGPRLNTEAFF
J gene: TRBJ1-4; D gene: TRBD1; CDR3 length: 15; clone size: -; V gene: TRBV20-1; CDR3 DNA: TGCAGTGCCCAGGGGGGGGACCCAACTAATGAAAAACTGTTTTTT; CDR3 protein: CSAQGGDPTNEKLFF
J gene: TRBJ1-6; D gene: TRBD1; CDR3 length: 13; clone size: -; V gene: TRBV29-1; CDR3 DNA: TGCAGCGTTGAAGGTTCCGGGACAGGGGCCCTCCACTTT; CDR3 protein: CSVEGSGTGALHF
J gene: TRBJ2-7; D gene: -; CDR3 length: 14; clone size: many; V gene: TRBV5-5; CDR3 DNA: TGTGCCAGCAGCTTGAGGGAGACCAGCTACGAGCAGTACTTC; CDR3 protein: CASSLRETSYEQYF
J gene: TRBJ1-4; D gene: -; CDR3 length: 11; clone size: -; V gene: TRBV9; CDR3 DNA: TGTGCCAGCAGCGTATATGAAAAACTGTTTTTT; CDR3 protein: CASSVYEKLFF
J gene: TRBJ2-1; D gene: -; CDR3 length: 16; clone size: few; V gene: TRBV28; CDR3 DNA: TGTGCCAGCAGTTTCCCGGGACGGAGCTCCTACAATGAGCAGTTCTTC; CDR3 protein: CASSFPGRSSYNEQFF
J gene: TRBJ2-1; D gene: TRBD2; CDR3 length: 16; clone size: -; V gene: TRBV27; CDR3 DNA: TGTGCCAGCAGTTTAAAGCCCGGACTAGCGGGGGGTGAGCAGTTCTTC; CDR3 protein: CASSLKPGLAGGEQFF
J gene: TRBJ2-1; D gene: TRBD1; CDR3 length: 15; clone size: few; V gene: TRBV24-1; CDR3 DNA: TGTGCCACCAGTGATACAGGACAGGGGTACAATGAGCAGTTCTTC; CDR3 protein: CATSDTGQGYNEQFF
J gene: TRBJ2-1; D gene: TRBD1; CDR3 length: 17; clone size: -; V gene: TRBV29-1; CDR3 DNA: TGCAGCGTTGAAGATCCGGGACAGGGGACCCTCTACAATGAGCAGTTCTTC; CDR3 protein: CSVEDPGQGTLYNEQFF
J gene: TRBJ2-3; D gene: TRBD2; CDR3 length: 14; clone size: -; V gene: TRBV9; CDR3 DNA: TGTGCCAGCAGCGGGACTTTACTAGCGGGAATGCAGTATTTT; CDR3 protein: CASSGTLLAGMQYF
J gene: TRBJ2-1; D gene: -; CDR3 length: 14; clone size: -; V gene: TRBV7-2; CDR3 DNA: TGTGCCAGCAAGCCCAGTAGGGGCCACAATGAGCAGTTCTTC; CDR3 protein: CASKPSRGHNEQFF
J gene: TRBJ1-2; D gene: -; CDR3 length: 13; clone size: -; V gene: TRBV20-1; CDR3 DNA: TGCAGTGCTAGATCAGGGATCGGCTATGGCTACACCTTC; CDR3 protein: CSARSGIGYGYTF
J gene: TRBJ2-5; D gene: -; CDR3 length: 13; clone size: many; V gene: TRBV29-1; CDR3 DNA: TGCAGCGTTGCGCCAGGCCTCTTAGAGACCCAGTACTTC; CDR3 protein: CSVAPGLLETQYF
J gene: TRBJ2-3; D gene: TRBD1; CDR3 length: 14; clone size: few; V gene: TRBV7-2; CDR3 DNA: TGTGCCAGCAGCAGACAGGGTTACACAGATACGCAGTATTTT; CDR3 protein: CASSRQGYTDTQYF
J gene: TRBJ2-3; D gene: TRBD1; CDR3 length: 16; clone size: few; V gene: TRBV5-1; CDR3 DNA: TGCGCCAGCAGCCCGAACGGACAGGGGGTAACAGATACGCAGTATTTT; CDR3 protein: CASSPNGQGVTDTQYF
J gene: TRBJ2-3; D gene: -; CDR3 length: 16; clone size: -; V gene: TRBV9; CDR3 DNA: TGTGCCAGCAGCGTAGGGGACTCTTACCTCACAGATACGCAGTATTTT; CDR3 protein: CASSVGDSYLTDTQYF
J gene: TRBJ2-7; D gene: TRBD2; CDR3 length: 15; clone size: few; V gene: TRBV4-3; CDR3 DNA: TGCGCCAGCAGCCAAGCTAGCGGGAGGTCCCACGAGCAGTACTTC; CDR3 protein: CASSQASGRSHEQYF
J gene: TRBJ2-7; D gene: -; CDR3 length: 13; clone size: many; V gene: TRBV24-1; CDR3 DNA: TGTGCCACCAGTGGATCCGCAGGGCTCGAGCAGTACTTC; CDR3 protein: CATSGSAGLEQYF
J gene: TRBJ2-7; D gene: -; CDR3 length: 19; clone size: -; V gene: TRBV5-6; CDR3 DNA: TGTGCCAGCAGCTCGGGACTGGCCGTTAGTCCTAGTTCCTACAATGAGCAGTACTTC; CDR3 protein: CASSSGLAVSPSSYNEQYF
J gene: TRBJ2-6; D gene: -; CDR3 length: 17; clone size: -; V gene: TRBV4-3; CDR3 DNA: TGCGCCGGCAGCCAAGAAATTGGAACTTCTGGGGCCAACGTCCTGACTTTC; CDR3 protein: CAGSQEIGTSGANVLTF
J gene: TRBJ2-5; D gene: -; CDR3 length: 15; clone size: -; V gene: TRBV7-2; CDR3 DNA: TGTGCCAGCAGCTTAGACAGGGTGGGGACTACGAGCCAGTACTTC; CDR3 protein: CASSLDRVGTTSQYF
J gene: TRBJ2-7; D gene: -; CDR3 length: 13; clone size: many; V gene: TRBV6-6; CDR3 DNA: TGTGCCAGCAGTTACGGCTTAGTTGGCGAGCAGTACTTC; CDR3 protein: CASSYGLVGEQYF
J gene: TRBJ2-1; D gene: -; CDR3 length: 16; clone size: -; V gene: TRBV20-1; CDR3 DNA: TGCAGTGCTAGAGCAGACGGATCCACCTCCTACAATGAGCAGTTCTTC; CDR3 protein: CSARADGSTSYNEQFF
J gene: TRBJ2-6; D gene: TRBD2; CDR3 length: 17; clone size: -; V gene: TRBV7-9; CDR3 DNA: TGTGCCAGCACTCGGGCGGGGGGCCCCTCTGGGGCCAACGTCCTGACTTTC; CDR3 protein: CASTRAGGPSGANVLTF
J gene: TRBJ1-1; D gene: -; CDR3 length: 14; clone size: -; V gene: TRBV18; CDR3 DNA: TGTGCCAGCTCCGGGCGGACCGGGAACACTGAAGCTTTCTTT; CDR3 protein: CASSGRTGNTEAFF
J gene: TRBJ2-5; D gene: -; CDR3 length: 15; clone size: few; V gene: TRBV24-1; CDR3 DNA: TGTGCCACCAGTGAAGGAGGGGGTTCCCAAGAGACCCAGTACTTC; CDR3 protein: CATSEGGGSQETQYF
J gene: TRBJ2-5; D gene: TRBD2; CDR3 length: 14; clone size: -; V gene: TRBV20-1; CDR3 DNA: TGCAGTGCCGATCGGGCGGGAGGACAAGAGACCCAGTACTTC; CDR3 protein: CSADRAGGQETQYF